This T cell receptor beta chain was obtained from a study of blood T cell repertoires in COVID-19. The CDR3 covers 15 residues. Germline CDR1 reads SGHTA; CDR2 reads FQGNSA. With 1 base clipped from V and 4 bases from J, the junction kept 3 bases outside the gene matches. How the authors handled the data: The assay estimated nucleated cells by amplifying reference gene primers. TCRdb's copy holds only in-frame clones and misses some; the assay was immunoSEQ multiplex PCR. From that table come the V and J calls and clone size; the DNA was used to work out D and trimming. The sample carries 60,000 or so clones, around 87% recorded once.

The rearrangement links TRBV7-2 to TRBJ1-2; TRBD1 agrees at 10 bases. Input material: peripheral blood. The sequence derives from a man between 60 and 75 years old with acute or convalescent COVID-19. CDR3 region: CASSLGQGALYGYTF. The CDR3 bases are TGTGCCAGCAGCTTAGGACAGGGGGCTCTCTATGGCTACACCTTC.